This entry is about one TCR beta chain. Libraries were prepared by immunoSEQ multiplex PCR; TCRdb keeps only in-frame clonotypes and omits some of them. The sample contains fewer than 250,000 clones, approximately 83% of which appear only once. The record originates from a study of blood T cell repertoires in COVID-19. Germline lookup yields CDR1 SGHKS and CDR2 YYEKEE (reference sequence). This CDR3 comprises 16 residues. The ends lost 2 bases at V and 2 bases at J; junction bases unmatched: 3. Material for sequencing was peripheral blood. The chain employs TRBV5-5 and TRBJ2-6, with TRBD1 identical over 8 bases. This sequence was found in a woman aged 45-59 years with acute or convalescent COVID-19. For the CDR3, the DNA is TGTGCCAGCAGCTTTGAGACAGGGGCTGGGGCCAACGTCCTGACTTTC. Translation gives CASSFETGAGANVLTF. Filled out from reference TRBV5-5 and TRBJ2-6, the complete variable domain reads DAGVTQSPTHLIKTRGQQVTLRCSPISGHKSVSWYQQVLGQGPQFIFQYYEKEERGRGNFPDRFSARQFPNYSSELNVNALLLGDSALYLCASSFETGAGANVLTFGAGSRLTVL.